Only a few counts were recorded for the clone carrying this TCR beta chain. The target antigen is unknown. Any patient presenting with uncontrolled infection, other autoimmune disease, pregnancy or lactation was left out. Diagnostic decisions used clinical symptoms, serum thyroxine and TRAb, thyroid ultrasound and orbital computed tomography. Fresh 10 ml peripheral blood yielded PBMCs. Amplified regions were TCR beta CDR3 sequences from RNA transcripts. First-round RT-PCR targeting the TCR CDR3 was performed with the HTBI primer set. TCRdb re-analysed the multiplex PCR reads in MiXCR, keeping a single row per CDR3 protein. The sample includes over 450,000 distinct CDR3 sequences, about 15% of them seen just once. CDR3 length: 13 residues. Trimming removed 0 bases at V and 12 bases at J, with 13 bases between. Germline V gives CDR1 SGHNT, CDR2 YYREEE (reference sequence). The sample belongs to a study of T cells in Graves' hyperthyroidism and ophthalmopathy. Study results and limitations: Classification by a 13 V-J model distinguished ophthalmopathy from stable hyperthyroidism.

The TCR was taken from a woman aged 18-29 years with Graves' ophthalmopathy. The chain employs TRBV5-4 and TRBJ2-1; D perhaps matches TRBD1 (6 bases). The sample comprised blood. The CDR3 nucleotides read TGTGCCAGCAGCTTGGAGGCTGAGGGGGTGCAGTTCTTC. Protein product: CASSLEAEGVQFF.